A selection of T cell receptor beta chains follows, all from one sample in a study of vaccination effects on CD4 cells after COVID-19. Only in-frame clones appear in the TCRdb table, and some are missing; sequencing was by immunoSEQ multiplex PCR. The sample contains 60,000 to 75,000 clones, around 72% of which appear only once. Which antigens these TCRs recognize remains unknown. The sequences come from CD4+ T cells from PBMCs cultured with HIV peptides, collected before COVID-19 vaccination. All receptors derive from a human donor who had a prior SARS-CoV-2 infection. Each CDR3 is given with its conserved first and last residue. Each record gives: J gene, D gene, V gene, clone size, CDR3 protein, CDR3 DNA. A D gene is named only where the DNA matches it firmly. Only some rows state a clone size, as once, few, many or a class for expanded clones.

J: TRBJ2-5; D: TRBD2; V: TRBV29-1; size: once; CDR3: CSVASGAQETQYF; DNA: TGCAGCGTTGCCAGCGGGGCCCAAGAGACCCAGTACTTC
J: TRBJ1-1; D: TRBD1; V: TRBV6-6; size: .; CDR3: CASSYPDRGGAFF; DNA: TGTGCCAGCAGTTACCCTGACAGGGGGGGAGCTTTCTTT
J: TRBJ1-1; D: .; V: TRBV7-8; size: .; CDR3: CASSYRMNTEAFF; DNA: TGTGCCAGCAGCTACAGGATGAACACTGAAGCTTTCTTT
J: TRBJ2-5; D: TRBD1; V: TRBV30; size: .; CDR3: CAWGRGTGEETQYF; DNA: TGTGCCTGGGGGCGAGGGACAGGGGAAGAGACCCAGTACTTC
J: TRBJ2-7; D: TRBD1; V: TRBV15; size: .; CDR3: CATSRARGPGYEQYF; DNA: TGTGCCACCAGCAGAGCCAGGGGGCCAGGGTACGAGCAGTACTTC
J: TRBJ2-7; D: .; V: TRBV19; size: few; CDR3: CASSIAGGQNNYEQYF; DNA: TGTGCCAGTAGTATAGCGGGCGGACAGAACAACTACGAGCAGTACTTC
J: TRBJ2-7; D: TRBD1; V: TRBV4-3; size: .; CDR3: CASSQVPGTGFEQYF; DNA: TGCGCCAGCAGCCAAGTCCCCGGGACAGGGTTCGAGCAGTACTTC
J: TRBJ1-2; D: .; V: TRBV3-1/TRBV3-2; size: .; CDR3: CASSSKGWAPNYGYTF; DNA: TGTGCCAGCAGCTCCAAAGGCTGGGCTCCGAACTATGGCTACACCTTC
J: TRBJ1-2; D: TRBD1; V: TRBV6-5; size: .; CDR3: CASSSSDRGIYGYTF; DNA: TGTGCCAGCAGTTCGTCGGACAGGGGTATCTATGGCTACACCTTC
J: TRBJ1-4; D: .; V: TRBV5-4; size: .; CDR3: CASSLGGTTNEKLFF; DNA: TGTGCCAGCAGCCTCGGCGGTACAACTAATGAAAAACTGTTTTTT